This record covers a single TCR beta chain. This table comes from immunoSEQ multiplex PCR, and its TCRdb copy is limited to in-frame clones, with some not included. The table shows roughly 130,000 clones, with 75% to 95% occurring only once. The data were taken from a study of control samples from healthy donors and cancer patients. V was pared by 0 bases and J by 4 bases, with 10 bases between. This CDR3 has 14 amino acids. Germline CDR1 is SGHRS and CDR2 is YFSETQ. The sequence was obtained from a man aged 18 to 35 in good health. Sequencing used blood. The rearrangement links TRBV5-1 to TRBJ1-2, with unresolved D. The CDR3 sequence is CASSLDRVGYGYTF. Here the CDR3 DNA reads TGCGCCAGCAGCTTGGATAGGGTCGGCTATGGCTACACCTTC.